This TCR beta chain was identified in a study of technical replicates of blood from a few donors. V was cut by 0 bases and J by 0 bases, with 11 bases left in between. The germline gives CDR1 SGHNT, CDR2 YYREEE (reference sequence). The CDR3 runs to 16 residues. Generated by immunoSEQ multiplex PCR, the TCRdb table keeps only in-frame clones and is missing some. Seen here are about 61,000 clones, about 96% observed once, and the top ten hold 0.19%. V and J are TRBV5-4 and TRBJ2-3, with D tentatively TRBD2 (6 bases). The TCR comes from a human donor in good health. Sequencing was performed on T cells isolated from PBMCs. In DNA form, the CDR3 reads TGTGCCAGCAGCTTGGGCAAGCGGGCCAGCACAGATACGCAGTATTTT. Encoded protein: CASSLGKRASTDTQYF.